These 4 T cell receptor beta chains originate from one sample sequenced in a study of T cells after posttransplantation cyclophosphamide. The protocol was immunoSEQ multiplex PCR, while the TCRdb copy is restricted to in-frame clones and leaves out a portion. The table lists 50,000 to 60,000 clones, approximately 94% of them singletons, with approximately 2.9% in the top ten. Sequences were obtained from PBMCs. Source of these receptors: a woman younger than 45 in good health and a related stem cell transplant donor.

The gene calls are TRBV5-1 and TRBJ1-1; a weak D match, TRBD1 (5 bases). Trimming removed 4 bases from V and 1 base from J, with 14 bases in between. The CDR3 loop spans 15 amino acids. Germline CDR1 SGHRS, CDR2 YFSETQ. As DNA, the CDR3 is TGCGCCAGCAGCGAAAGGACAAACCCGAACACTGAAGCTTTCTTT. Protein sequence: CASSERTNPNTEAFF.

V gene TRBV4-3 combines with J gene TRBJ2-3; maybe TRBD1 (5 bases). The germline V and J ends were trimmed by 0 bases and 10 bases, with 11 bases remaining between them. The CDR3 spans 13 residues. Germline V lookup: CDR1 LGHNA, CDR2 YSLEER. The CDR3 nucleotides read TGCGCCAGCAGCCAAGACTGGCAGGGCCCGCAGTATTTT. Its protein is CASSQDWQGPQYF.

The chain combines TRBV28 with TRBJ2-3; possible D gene TRBD1, 5 bases. Trimming shortened V by 6 bases and J by 2 bases, and 21 bases separated the two germline ends. Germline V gives CDR1 MDHEN, CDR2 SYDVKM. The CDR3 runs 17 residues. The CDR3 sequence: CASSPAHDSLYTDTQYF. The CDR3 DNA is TGTGCCAGCAGCCCCGCCCACGACAGTCTCTACACAGATACGCAGTATTTT. Full variable domain (remainder filled in from reference TRBV28 and TRBJ2-3): DVKVTQSSRYLVKRTGEKVFLECVQDMDHENMFWYRQDPGLGLRLIYFSYDVKMKEKGDIPEGYSVSREKKERFSLILESASTNQTSMYLCASSPAHDSLYTDTQYFGPGTRLTVL.

V gene TRBV6-6 combines with J gene TRBJ1-2; 7 bases are shared with TRBD1. CDR1 is MNHNY and CDR2 is SVGAGI in the germline V gene (reference sequence). Trimming cost V 6 bases and J 7 bases; bases outside gene matches: 5. The CDR3 covers 12 residues. CDR3 sequence: CASSIDRAGYTF. Here the CDR3 DNA reads TGTGCCAGCAGCATCGACAGGGCTGGCTACACCTTC.